A selection of T cell receptor beta chains follows, all from one sample in a study of OX40 agonist ivuxolimab in advanced cancers. The protocol was immunoSEQ multiplex PCR, while the TCRdb copy is restricted to in-frame clones and leaves out a portion. The table shows about 68,000 clones, with around 93% occurring only once. The material sequenced was CD4+ or CD8+ T cells sorted from blood, taken in a trial of the OX40 agonist ivuxolimab. Every receptor here comes from an adult with an advanced solid tumor such as melanoma, head and neck, liver or kidney cancer. Each CDR3 is given with its conserved first and last residue. The order of the fields is J gene, D gene, V gene, clone size, CDR3 DNA, CDR3 protein. D genes are given only for firm matches. Size is stated for part of the rows, as once, few or many counts, or as a class when the clone is expanded.

J gene: TRBJ2-7
D gene: -
V gene: TRBV6-1
clone size: -
CDR3 DNA: TGTGCCAGCAGTGAATTGGCCGGGAGCTCCTACGAGCAGTACTTC
CDR3 protein: CASSELAGSSYEQYF

J gene: TRBJ2-7
D gene: -
V gene: TRBV29-1
clone size: -
CDR3 DNA: TGCAGCGTTGCATCTGACAGAAACTACGAGCAGTACTTC
CDR3 protein: CSVASDRNYEQYF

J gene: TRBJ2-2
D gene: -
V gene: TRBV11-2
clone size: few
CDR3 DNA: TGTGCCAGCAGCACCCAGTACACCGGGGAGCTGTTTTTT
CDR3 protein: CASSTQYTGELFF

J gene: TRBJ2-1
D gene: -
V gene: TRBV19
clone size: -
CDR3 DNA: TGTGCCAGTAGTGCCCTGAATGAGCAGTTCTTC
CDR3 protein: CASSALNEQFF

J gene: TRBJ1-1
D gene: TRBD1
V gene: TRBV13
clone size: -
CDR3 DNA: TGTGCCAGCAGACTCCAAGGACAGGGGAACACTGAAGCTTTCTTT
CDR3 protein: CASRLQGQGNTEAFF

J gene: TRBJ1-3
D gene: -
V gene: TRBV9
clone size: -
CDR3 DNA: TGTGCCAGCAGCGTAGGAGGGACCGGAAACACCATATATTTT
CDR3 protein: CASSVGGTGNTIYF

J gene: TRBJ1-3
D gene: -
V gene: TRBV21-1
clone size: -
CDR3 DNA: TGTGCCAGCAGCGGGGGACGAATCTCTGGAAACACCATATATTTT
CDR3 protein: CASSGGRISGNTIYF

J gene: TRBJ1-4
D gene: -
V gene: TRBV4-1
clone size: -
CDR3 DNA: TGCGCCAGCAGCCAAGATTGGGCAGGGGCGGGCCGAGAAAAACTGTTTTTT
CDR3 protein: CASSQDWAGAGREKLFF

J gene: TRBJ2-3
D gene: TRBD2
V gene: TRBV5-1
clone size: -
CDR3 DNA: TGCGCCAGCAGCCCGGGACTAGCAAGATCAGATACGCAGTATTTT
CDR3 protein: CASSPGLARSDTQYF

J gene: TRBJ2-7
D gene: -
V gene: TRBV12-5
clone size: -
CDR3 DNA: TGTGCTAGTGGTCCCGCAGCTGATGGGGGAATCTTGTTACGCGAGCAGTACTTC
CDR3 protein: CASGPAADGGILLREQYF

J gene: TRBJ1-5
D gene: -
V gene: TRBV10-3
clone size: -
CDR3 DNA: TGTGCCATCAGCGGGGAGTCTGCACGCAATCAGCCCCAGCATTTT
CDR3 protein: CAISGESARNQPQHF

J gene: TRBJ2-7
D gene: -
V gene: TRBV9
clone size: -
CDR3 DNA: TGTGCCAGCAGCGTAGGAGTAGCGGGACAGTACGAGCAGTACTTC
CDR3 protein: CASSVGVAGQYEQYF

J gene: TRBJ1-4
D gene: -
V gene: TRBV6-6
clone size: -
CDR3 DNA: TGTGCCAGCAGTTACATTGGACGGAATGAAAAACTGTTTTTT
CDR3 protein: CASSYIGRNEKLFF

J gene: TRBJ1-6
D gene: TRBD1
V gene: TRBV30
clone size: -
CDR3 DNA: TGTGCCTGGAGTGTTGACAGGGTTGATTCACCCCTCCACTTT
CDR3 protein: CAWSVDRVDSPLHF

J gene: TRBJ2-3
D gene: TRBD1
V gene: TRBV11-2
clone size: few
CDR3 DNA: TGTGCCAGCAGCCCGGGACAGACAATATCCACAGATACGCAGTATTTT
CDR3 protein: CASSPGQTISTDTQYF

J gene: TRBJ2-2
D gene: -
V gene: TRBV30
clone size: -
CDR3 DNA: TGTGCCTGGAGTGTAAGGTTTAACGGGGAGCTGTTTTTT
CDR3 protein: CAWSVRFNGELFF

J gene: TRBJ1-1
D gene: -
V gene: TRBV19
clone size: -
CDR3 DNA: TGTGCCAGTAGTATAGGAGGGGCCTACACTGAAGCTTTCTTT
CDR3 protein: CASSIGGAYTEAFF

J gene: TRBJ1-5
D gene: TRBD1
V gene: TRBV19
clone size: -
CDR3 DNA: TGTGCCAGTAGTACTCCGGACAGGGGCCAGCCCCAGCATTTT
CDR3 protein: CASSTPDRGQPQHF

J gene: TRBJ2-3
D gene: TRBD2
V gene: TRBV6-4
clone size: -
CDR3 DNA: TGTGCCAGCAGCGTTACTAGCGGGGGTGGATCGGATACGCAGTATTTT
CDR3 protein: CASSVTSGGGSDTQYF

J gene: TRBJ2-1
D gene: -
V gene: TRBV2
clone size: once
CDR3 DNA: TGTGCCAGCACGCAGGACCGGCGAGAGCAGTTCTTC
CDR3 protein: CASTQDRREQFF

J gene: TRBJ2-7
D gene: -
V gene: TRBV7-2
clone size: -
CDR3 DNA: TGTGCCAGCAGCTTAAGTTCGGCAGGGGTCTACGAGCAGTACTTC
CDR3 protein: CASSLSSAGVYEQYF

J gene: TRBJ2-5
D gene: -
V gene: TRBV5-1
clone size: -
CDR3 DNA: TGCGCCAGCAGCTTGAATAACCAAGAGACCCAGTACTTC
CDR3 protein: CASSLNNQETQYF

J gene: TRBJ2-5
D gene: -
V gene: TRBV6-4
clone size: -
CDR3 DNA: TGTGCCAGCAGTGACTCAGGCTTGGGGAGGGAGACCCAGTACTTC
CDR3 protein: CASSDSGLGRETQYF

J gene: TRBJ2-1
D gene: -
V gene: TRBV6-6
clone size: -
CDR3 DNA: TGTGCCAGCAGTTACTCTGGCGGGAACTACAATGAGCAGTTCTTC
CDR3 protein: CASSYSGGNYNEQFF

J gene: TRBJ2-4
D gene: -
V gene: TRBV11-2
clone size: -
CDR3 DNA: TGTGCCAGCAGCTTGGGGGGAGGCAAAAACATTCAGTACTTC
CDR3 protein: CASSLGGGKNIQYF